This is a list of T cell receptor beta chains from one sample in a study of OX40 agonist ivuxolimab in advanced cancers. TCRdb keeps only in-frame clones here, not all; method: immunoSEQ multiplex PCR. The profile shows 49,000 or so clones, roughly nine tenths of them singletons. The input for sequencing was CD4+ or CD8+ T cells sorted from blood, taken in a trial of the OX40 agonist ivuxolimab. These receptors originate from an adult with an advanced solid tumor such as melanoma, head and neck, liver or kidney cancer. CDR3s include the opening cysteine and the closing phenylalanine or tryptophan. The order of the fields is V gene, J gene, D gene, clone size, CDR3 DNA, CDR3 protein. D genes are given only for firm matches. Clone sizes are given selectively: once, few, many, or a class where the clone is expanded.

v_call: TRBV6-6
j_call: TRBJ2-7
d_call: TRBD2
clone_size: -
cdr3_nt: TGTGCCAGCAGTTACTCTCTAGCGGAAGCCTACGAGCAGTACTTC
cdr3_aa: CASSYSLAEAYEQYF

v_call: TRBV9
j_call: TRBJ2-7
d_call: TRBD2
clone_size: -
cdr3_nt: TGTGCCAGCAGGACACCTCCCGGGACTAGCAACGAGCAGTACTTC
cdr3_aa: CASRTPPGTSNEQYF

v_call: TRBV27
j_call: TRBJ1-2
d_call: -
clone_size: -
cdr3_nt: TGTGCCAGCAGCCGTATCACAGCTCCCTATGGCTACACCTTC
cdr3_aa: CASSRITAPYGYTF

v_call: TRBV28
j_call: TRBJ2-3
d_call: TRBD2
clone_size: -
cdr3_nt: TGTGCCAGCAGCCCGACTAGCGGGAGCACAGATACGCAGTATTTT
cdr3_aa: CASSPTSGSTDTQYF

v_call: TRBV9
j_call: TRBJ2-3
d_call: -
clone_size: once
cdr3_nt: TGTGCCAGCACGACGGGACAAGGAGATCTAGATACGCAGTATTTT
cdr3_aa: CASTTGQGDLDTQYF

v_call: TRBV6-5
j_call: TRBJ2-7
d_call: -
clone_size: -
cdr3_nt: TGTGCCAGCAGTTACTCCTCCAGTTCCTACGAGCAGTACTTC
cdr3_aa: CASSYSSSSYEQYF

v_call: TRBV5-1
j_call: TRBJ2-1
d_call: TRBD1
clone_size: -
cdr3_nt: TGCGCCAGCAGCTCTGGACAGGGGATCTACAATGAGCAGTTCTTC
cdr3_aa: CASSSGQGIYNEQFF

v_call: TRBV29-1
j_call: TRBJ2-7
d_call: -
clone_size: -
cdr3_nt: TGCAGCGTTGAATACGGCCTCGGTAGCCGGGAGCAGTACTTC
cdr3_aa: CSVEYGLGSREQYF

v_call: TRBV9
j_call: TRBJ2-1
d_call: TRBD2
clone_size: -
cdr3_nt: TGTGCCAGCAGCGCTAGCGGGAGCTCCTACAATGAGCAGTTCTTC
cdr3_aa: CASSASGSSYNEQFF

v_call: TRBV11-2
j_call: TRBJ1-1
d_call: -
clone_size: -
cdr3_nt: TGTGCCAGCAAAGGCAACTTTAACACTGAAGCTTTCTTT
cdr3_aa: CASKGNFNTEAFF

v_call: TRBV11-2
j_call: TRBJ1-1
d_call: -
clone_size: -
cdr3_nt: TGTGCCAGCAGCTTAGACTTTTACACTGAAGCTTTCTTT
cdr3_aa: CASSLDFYTEAFF

v_call: TRBV9
j_call: TRBJ1-5
d_call: -
clone_size: -
cdr3_nt: TGTGCCAGCAGCCCCACAGGAGGTCAGCCCCAGCATTTT
cdr3_aa: CASSPTGGQPQHF

v_call: TRBV7-9
j_call: TRBJ1-1
d_call: -
clone_size: -
cdr3_nt: TGTGCCAGCAGGGTCTTGAGCACTGAAGCTTTCTTT
cdr3_aa: CASRVLSTEAFF

v_call: TRBV4-1
j_call: TRBJ2-1
d_call: -
clone_size: -
cdr3_nt: TGCGCCAGCAGCCAGACGGATATGGGGATTTCCTACAATGAGCAGCTCTTC
cdr3_aa: CASSQTDMGISYNEQLF

v_call: TRBV4-1
j_call: TRBJ1-4
d_call: -
clone_size: -
cdr3_nt: TGCGCCAGCAGCCAAGAGGACTGGGGTGAAAAACTGTTTTTT
cdr3_aa: CASSQEDWGEKLFF

v_call: TRBV23-1
j_call: TRBJ1-4
d_call: -
clone_size: -
cdr3_nt: TGCGCCAGCGGTGAGAATCCCCTCCTCGGACAGTCAACTAATGAAAAACTGTTTTTT
cdr3_aa: CASGENPLLGQSTNEKLFF

v_call: TRBV5-1
j_call: TRBJ1-1
d_call: -
clone_size: -
cdr3_nt: TGCGCCAGCAGCCCCAAACAGGGAGTGGGCACTGAAGCTTTCTTT
cdr3_aa: CASSPKQGVGTEAFF

v_call: TRBV11-2
j_call: TRBJ2-3
d_call: TRBD2
clone_size: -
cdr3_nt: TGTGCCAGCAGCTTATGGTGGCGGTCTAGCGGAACCCACACAGATACGCAGTATTTT
cdr3_aa: CASSLWWRSSGTHTDTQYF

v_call: TRBV21-1
j_call: TRBJ2-1
d_call: -
clone_size: -
cdr3_nt: TGTGCCAGCAGCTCTGGGACCTACAATGAGCAGTTCTTC
cdr3_aa: CASSSGTYNEQFF

v_call: TRBV5-6
j_call: TRBJ1-4
d_call: -
clone_size: -
cdr3_nt: TGTGCCAGCAGCTTGGGAGACAGGCCCAATAATGAAAAACTGTTTTTT
cdr3_aa: CASSLGDRPNNEKLFF

v_call: TRBV28
j_call: TRBJ2-5
d_call: -
clone_size: -
cdr3_nt: TGTGCCAGCAGTTTAGATCCCCAGGGGGGGGAGGGACGCCAAGAGACCCAGTACTTC
cdr3_aa: CASSLDPQGGEGRQETQYF

v_call: TRBV6-6
j_call: TRBJ2-3
d_call: -
clone_size: -
cdr3_nt: TGTGCCAGCAGTTACTCGGGGCCCACAGATACGCAGTATTTT
cdr3_aa: CASSYSGPTDTQYF

v_call: TRBV5-4
j_call: TRBJ2-3
d_call: -
clone_size: -
cdr3_nt: TGTGCCAGCAGCTCAGAGCGGGGCACAGATACGCAGTATTTT
cdr3_aa: CASSSERGTDTQYF

v_call: TRBV5-1
j_call: TRBJ1-2
d_call: TRBD1
clone_size: -
cdr3_nt: TGCGCCAGCAGCCCGGAACAGGGGGTGAGGGATGGCTACACCTTC
cdr3_aa: CASSPEQGVRDGYTF

v_call: TRBV4-1
j_call: TRBJ2-3
d_call: -
clone_size: -
cdr3_nt: TGCGCCAGCAGCCCTGGGGGGAGTTGGGATCCAGATACGCAGTATTTT
cdr3_aa: CASSPGGSWDPDTQYF

v_call: TRBV20-1
j_call: TRBJ2-3
d_call: -
clone_size: -
cdr3_nt: TGCAGTGCGTGGAGGGGGGATACGCAGTATTTT
cdr3_aa: CSAWRGDTQYF

v_call: TRBV19
j_call: TRBJ2-3
d_call: -
clone_size: -
cdr3_nt: TGTGCCAGTAGAGCAGAGCCTAGCACAGATACGCAGTATTTT
cdr3_aa: CASRAEPSTDTQYF

v_call: TRBV7-2
j_call: TRBJ2-2
d_call: -
clone_size: -
cdr3_nt: TGTGCCAGCAGCTTAGCGGTCAGTTCGAACACCGGGGAGCTGTTTTTT
cdr3_aa: CASSLAVSSNTGELFF

v_call: TRBV5-1
j_call: TRBJ2-5
d_call: TRBD2
clone_size: -
cdr3_nt: TGCGCCAGCAGCTTTTACCCTAGCGGGACAGAGACCCAGTACTTC
cdr3_aa: CASSFYPSGTETQYF

v_call: TRBV28
j_call: TRBJ2-1
d_call: -
clone_size: -
cdr3_nt: TGTGCCAGCAGTTTAGTTGTGGATGAGCAGTTCTTC
cdr3_aa: CASSLVVDEQFF

v_call: TRBV7-9
j_call: TRBJ2-7
d_call: TRBD2
clone_size: -
cdr3_nt: TGTGCCAGCAGCTTAAGCGGGAGGTGGCAGTACTTC
cdr3_aa: CASSLSGRWQYF

v_call: TRBV6-1
j_call: TRBJ2-7
d_call: -
clone_size: -
cdr3_nt: TGTGCCAGCAGTGAACCTGACATCCTGGCCTACGAGCAGTACTTC
cdr3_aa: CASSEPDILAYEQYF

v_call: TRBV19
j_call: TRBJ2-7
d_call: TRBD1
clone_size: -
cdr3_nt: TGTGCCAGTAGTACGACAGGGGCTCCTCAAGAGCAGTACTTC
cdr3_aa: CASSTTGAPQEQYF

v_call: TRBV19
j_call: TRBJ2-3
d_call: -
clone_size: -
cdr3_nt: TGTGCCAGTAGTATTTCGGTTGATACGCAGTATTTT
cdr3_aa: CASSISVDTQYF